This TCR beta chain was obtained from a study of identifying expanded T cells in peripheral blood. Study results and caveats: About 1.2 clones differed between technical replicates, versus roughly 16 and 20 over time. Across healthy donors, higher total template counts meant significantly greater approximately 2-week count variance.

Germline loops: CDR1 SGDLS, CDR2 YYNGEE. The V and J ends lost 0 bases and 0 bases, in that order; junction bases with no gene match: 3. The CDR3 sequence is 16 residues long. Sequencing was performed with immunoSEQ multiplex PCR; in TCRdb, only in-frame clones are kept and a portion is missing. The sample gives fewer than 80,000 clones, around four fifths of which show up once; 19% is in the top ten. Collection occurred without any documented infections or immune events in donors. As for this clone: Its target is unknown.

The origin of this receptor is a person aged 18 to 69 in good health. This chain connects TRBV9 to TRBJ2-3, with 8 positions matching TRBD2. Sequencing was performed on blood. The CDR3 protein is CASSVGAGGSTDTQYF. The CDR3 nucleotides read TGTGCCAGCAGCGTAGGGGCGGGGGGCAGCACAGATACGCAGTATTTT.